This is a list of T cell receptor beta chains from one sample in a study of OX40 agonist ivuxolimab in advanced cancers. Sequencing used immunoSEQ multiplex PCR; TCRdb keeps in-frame clones, though not all of them. The repertoire consists of just over 25,000 clones, with about 86% occurring once and the leading ten covering around 15%. Sequencing used CD4+ or CD8+ T cells sorted from blood, obtained in a trial of the OX40 agonist ivuxolimab. Source of these receptors: an adult with an advanced solid tumor such as melanoma, head and neck, liver or kidney cancer. The conserved cysteine and the conserved F or W are not part of the CDR3 here. The D gene is left open where the match is weak.

d_gene: -; v_gene: TRBV29-1; CDR3aa: SVDGRDSYEQY
d_gene: TRBD2; v_gene: TRBV7-9; CDR3aa: ASSSRSGRQNNEQF
d_gene: TRBD2; v_gene: TRBV6-8; CDR3aa: ASSSPSGRQTQY
d_gene: -; v_gene: TRBV9; CDR3aa: ASSAEGTSTDTQY
d_gene: TRBD1; v_gene: TRBV5-1; CDR3aa: ASSYNRGFDNEQF
d_gene: TRBD2; v_gene: TRBV25-1; CDR3aa: ASTKGSGTITDTQY
d_gene: -; v_gene: TRBV7-9; CDR3aa: ASGRQELNSPLH
d_gene: -; v_gene: TRBV19; CDR3aa: ASRGSYEQY
d_gene: TRBD1; v_gene: TRBV29-1; CDR3aa: SVEPLGRDRSQETQY
d_gene: -; v_gene: TRBV25-1; CDR3aa: ASSEVGSYEQY
d_gene: -; v_gene: TRBV6-5; CDR3aa: ASSFTNSPLH
d_gene: TRBD1; v_gene: TRBV11-2; CDR3aa: ASSNPHTPGGYQETQY
d_gene: TRBD2; v_gene: TRBV5-1; CDR3aa: ASSLRLAGPYEQY
d_gene: -; v_gene: TRBV7-1; CDR3aa: ASSFSQGGNSPLH
d_gene: -; v_gene: TRBV13; CDR3aa: ASSAEGGRGPTDTQY
d_gene: -; v_gene: TRBV4-1; CDR3aa: ASSQVGGNGYT
d_gene: -; v_gene: TRBV27; CDR3aa: ASSFINWGTYNEQF
d_gene: -; v_gene: TRBV6-1; CDR3aa: ASRGAANTGELF
d_gene: -; v_gene: TRBV7-2; CDR3aa: ASSSPSGSAF
d_gene: TRBD2; v_gene: TRBV9; CDR3aa: ASSVSGRVDEQF
d_gene: -; v_gene: TRBV2; CDR3aa: ASSSGLGPNEKLF
d_gene: -; v_gene: TRBV30; CDR3aa: AWSLGSDTQY
d_gene: -; v_gene: TRBV1; CDR3aa: TSSPPAASGRAYEQF
d_gene: -; v_gene: TRBV7-9; CDR3aa: ASSLAGDPSYEQY
d_gene: TRBD1; v_gene: TRBV29-1; CDR3aa: SVEDDRVYGYT
d_gene: -; v_gene: TRBV13; CDR3aa: ASSLSGLLNTEAF
d_gene: -; v_gene: TRBV6-5; CDR3aa: ASSQGHEQF
d_gene: TRBD2; v_gene: TRBV9; CDR3aa: ASSLQGLYTDTQY
d_gene: -; v_gene: TRBV21-1; CDR3aa: ASSKWVWGKRGNNEQF
d_gene: TRBD2; v_gene: TRBV27; CDR3aa: ASSFLLAGADTQY
d_gene: -; v_gene: TRBV25-1; CDR3aa: ASKQELKGEKLF
d_gene: -; v_gene: TRBV29-1; CDR3aa: SVVREDTEAF
d_gene: -; v_gene: TRBV11-2; CDR3aa: ASSPIGQGRGEKLF
d_gene: TRBD1; v_gene: TRBV27; CDR3aa: ASSSTGGGYT
d_gene: -; v_gene: TRBV2; CDR3aa: ASSGGTLGYGYT
d_gene: -; v_gene: TRBV5-1; CDR3aa: ASSSEYRGGDTQY
d_gene: TRBD1; v_gene: TRBV7-9; CDR3aa: ASSPHKGQTDTQY
d_gene: -; v_gene: TRBV25-1; CDR3aa: ASSVGNEQF
d_gene: -; v_gene: TRBV7-9; CDR3aa: ASSVLALDEQY
d_gene: TRBD2; v_gene: TRBV28; CDR3aa: ASSLKREWGKNIQY
d_gene: TRBD1; v_gene: TRBV15; CDR3aa: ATSRSGQGWGTEAF
d_gene: -; v_gene: TRBV4-1; CDR3aa: ASSFRTSAGELF
d_gene: TRBD1; v_gene: TRBV4-3; CDR3aa: ASSQDRTGVSKTQY
d_gene: -; v_gene: TRBV27; CDR3aa: ASSPTPGLPNTEAF
d_gene: TRBD1; v_gene: TRBV27; CDR3aa: ASSPRDRVHEKLF
d_gene: TRBD1; v_gene: TRBV7-9; CDR3aa: ASSPRGQGVMNTEAF
d_gene: TRBD1; v_gene: TRBV10-3; CDR3aa: AIRAPQGANEQF
d_gene: -; v_gene: TRBV5-1; CDR3aa: ASSPEQGTYEQY
d_gene: TRBD2; v_gene: TRBV2; CDR3aa: ASSPQGGGEQF
d_gene: -; v_gene: TRBV13; CDR3aa: ASSLLTSGNEQF
d_gene: -; v_gene: TRBV13; CDR3aa: ASSFATANYGYT